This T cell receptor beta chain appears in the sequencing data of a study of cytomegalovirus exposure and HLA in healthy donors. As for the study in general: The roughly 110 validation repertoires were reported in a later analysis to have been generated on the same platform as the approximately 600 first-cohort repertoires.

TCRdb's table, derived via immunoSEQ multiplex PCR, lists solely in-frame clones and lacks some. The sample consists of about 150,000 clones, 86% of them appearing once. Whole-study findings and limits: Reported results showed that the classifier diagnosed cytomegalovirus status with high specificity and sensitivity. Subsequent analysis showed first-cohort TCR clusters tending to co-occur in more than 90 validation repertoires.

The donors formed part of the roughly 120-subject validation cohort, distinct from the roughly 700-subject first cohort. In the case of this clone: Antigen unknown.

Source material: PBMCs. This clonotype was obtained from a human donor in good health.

CDR3 nucleotides: TGTGCCAGCAGCGTAAACTCAGGGAACCAGCCCCAGCATTTT. This sequence encodes CASSVNSGNQPQHF. The rearrangement links TRBV7-8 to TRBJ1-5, with D possibly being TRBD1 (5 bases). With 5 bases removed from V and 7 bases from J, the gap between germline ends came to 15 bases. This CDR3 has 14 residues. Germline V lookup: CDR1 SGHVS, CDR2 FQNEAQ.